The 20 T cell receptor beta chains presented below share a single source sample, sequenced in a study of T cell repertoires and Cas9 in healthy adults. Some clones are missing from TCRdb's copy, which holds only in-frame ones; the method was immunoSEQ multiplex PCR. The sample has fewer than 15,000 clones, 89% seen once. The sequenced sample consisted of Tregs (CD4+, CD25+, CD127-, CD137-, CD154-) from PBMCs; culture status not recorded. These receptors all come from a human donor in good health.

The gene calls are TRBV6-6 and TRBJ1-1; 7 bases are shared with TRBD1. Germline lookup yields CDR1 MNHNY and CDR2 SVGAGI (reference sequence). The CDR3 has 14 residues. With V trimmed by 6 bases and J by 4 bases, 8 bases remained unmatched. The CDR3 is CASSRQGWITEAFF. The CDR3 nucleotides are TGTGCCAGCAGCCGACAGGGTTGGATCACTGAAGCTTTCTTT.

The genes are TRBV7-2 and TRBJ2-7; 7 nucleotides line up with TRBD2. Trimming took 3 bases from V and 6 from J; bases not matched to a gene: 11. Germline values: CDR1 SGHTA, CDR2 FQGNSA. This CDR3 spans 15 amino acids. CDR3: CASSFSGAGEGEQYF. CDR3 nucleotides: TGTGCCAGCAGCTTTTCTGGGGCGGGGGAAGGCGAGCAGTACTTC.

The chain uses TRBV27 and TRBJ2-1; TRBD2 matches 8 bases. The CDR3 is 15 amino acids. Germline CDR1 is MNHEY and CDR2 is SMNVEV (reference sequence). With V trimmed by 5 bases and J by 5 bases, 8 bases remained unmatched. Here the CDR3 reads CASSPLSGRNNEQFF. The CDR3 DNA reads TGTGCCAGCAGTCCCCTCAGCGGGAGAAACAATGAGCAGTTCTTC.

This CDR3 is CASKGTVPGPQHF. CDR3 DNA: TGTGCCAGCAAGGGGACCGTCCCAGGGCCCCAGCATTTT. V gene TRBV6-1 combines with J gene TRBJ1-5, with TRBD1 as a possible D gene (5 bases). Trimming took 7 bases from V and 9 from J, leaving 16 bases between them. The CDR3 sequence is 13 residues long. Germline V gives CDR1 MNHNS, CDR2 SASEGT.

This chain joins TRBV18 and TRBJ2-1, with D hard to call. The germline CDR1 and CDR2 sequences are KGHSH and LQKENI. The CDR3 contains 15 residues. Trimming removed 4 bases at V and 5 bases at J, with 15 bases between. CDR3 loop: CASSRLGSPNNEQFF. The DNA for the CDR3 is TGTGCCAGCTCACGCCTAGGGTCCCCTAACAATGAGCAGTTCTTC.

This clone was counted a single time. This sequence joins TRBV29-1 and TRBJ2-4; D call uncertain. Between the trimmed V and J ends, which lost 6 bases and 1 base, there was a span of 16 bases. Per germline, CDR1 SQVTM and CDR2 ANQGSEA. There are 15 residues in the CDR3. This CDR3 reads CSVGSRAGAKNIQYF. In DNA, the CDR3 is TGCAGCGTGGGCTCTAGAGCTGGGGCCAAAAACATTCAGTACTTC.

This clone was detected only once. V gene TRBV10-1 combines with J gene TRBJ1-5, with no clear D. The CDR3 has 10 residues. The V end lost 8 bases, the J end lost 8 bases, and 7 bases lay between the germline ends. CDR1 is WNHNN, CDR2 SYGVQD, per germline (reference sequence). The CDR3 spells CASLDEPQHF. The DNA for the CDR3 is TGCGCCAGCTTAGATGAGCCCCAGCATTTT.

V and J are TRBV6-5 and TRBJ2-7, with TRBD1 as a possible D gene (5 bases). Germline V CDR1 and CDR2: MNHEY, SVGAGI. V lost 2 bases and J lost 0, with 11 bases in between. The CDR3 covers 15 residues. The CDR3, as DNA: TGTGCCAGCAGTTACGTGGACACCAACTCCTACGAGCAGTACTTC. As protein: CASSYVDTNSYEQYF.

The chain uses TRBV5-6 and TRBJ2-1; TRBD1 agrees at 8 bases. With V trimmed by 5 bases and J by 9 bases, 7 bases remained unmatched. This CDR3 comprises 13 residues. Germline V gives CDR1 SGHDT, CDR2 YYEEEE. CDR3 DNA sequence: TGTGCCAGCAGTCGACAGGGGTACGGTGAGCAGTTCTTC. This codes for CASSRQGYGEQFF.

The V and J genes are TRBV5-1 and TRBJ1-3; TRBD1 matches 7 bases. The CDR3 is 16 residues long. CDR1 and CDR2 from the germline V gene are SGHRS and YFSETQ. With 0 bases clipped from V and 0 bases from J, the junction kept 3 bases outside the gene matches. CDR3 sequence: CASSLGTGLSGNTIYF. The CDR3 nucleotides read TGCGCCAGCAGCTTGGGGACAGGCCTCTCTGGAAACACCATATATTTT.

The gene calls are TRBV5-1 and TRBJ1-1; D ambiguous. Germline V gene sequence: CDR1 SGHRS, CDR2 YFSETQ. V was pared by 0 bases and J by 0 bases, with 3 bases between. This CDR3 region has 13 residues. The CDR3 nucleotides read TGCGCCAGCAGCTTGGGGCTGAACACTGAAGCTTTCTTT. This gives the protein CASSLGLNTEAFF.

This clone turned up a few times. The chain joins TRBV19 to TRBJ1-6; possible D gene TRBD1, 6 bases. Between the trimmed V and J ends, which lost 8 bases and 7 bases, there was a span of 18 bases. Germline CDR1 LNHDA, CDR2 SQIVND (reference sequence). The CDR3 contains 15 residues. CDR3 sequence (DNA): TGTGCCAGTTCTACGGCGGACAGAGAGAATTCACCCCTCCACTTT. Translated: CASSTADRENSPLHF.

This chain uses TRBV6-6 with TRBJ2-2; possibly TRBD2 for D (6 bases). Germline V gene lookup returns CDR1 MNHNY and CDR2 SVGAGI (reference sequence). V lost 6 bases to trimming and J lost 0 bases, with 11 bases between them. This CDR3 is 15 amino acids long. The CDR3 DNA reads TGTGCCAGCAGCCGGGACTTCTCGAACACCGGGGAGCTGTTTTTT. This translates into CASSRDFSNTGELFF.

This chain uses TRBV7-2 with TRBJ1-1; 7 nucleotides agree with TRBD1. With V trimmed by 0 bases and J by 1 base, 2 bases remained unmatched. The length of the CDR3 is 15 residues. Germline CDR1 reads SGHTA; CDR2 reads FQGNSA. CDR3 protein: CASSLAGGSNTEAFF. The CDR3 coding sequence is TGTGCCAGCAGCTTAGCAGGGGGCTCGAACACTGAAGCTTTCTTT.

The chain employs TRBV5-1 and TRBJ1-4, with 8 bases fitting TRBD1. Germline values: CDR1 SGHRS, CDR2 YFSETQ. V lost 1 base to trimming and J lost 3 bases; unmatched junction nucleotides: 8. The CDR3 sequence is 17 residues long. In nucleotides, the CDR3 is TGCGCCAGCAGCTTGAGGGCAGGGGGCCAGGCTAATGAAAAACTGTTTTTT. It is translated as CASSLRAGGQANEKLFF.

The CDR3 bases are TGCGCCAGCAGCTTGGCTGCAGGGACGGATTCTGGCTACACCTTC. The encoded protein is CASSLAAGTDSGYTF. The chain links TRBV5-1 to TRBJ1-2, with a weak D call TRBD1 (5 bases). Germline lookup yields CDR1 SGHRS and CDR2 YFSETQ. V was pared by 0 bases and J by 7 bases, with 16 bases between. The CDR3 consists of 15 residues.

This sequence joins TRBV5-6 and TRBJ2-7; D call uncertain. The germline V and J ends were trimmed by 3 bases and 0 bases, with 16 bases remaining between them. Germline values: CDR1 SGHDT, CDR2 YYEEEE. CDR3 length: 16 residues. The CDR3 here is CASSSGRPLSSYEQYF. CDR3 coding DNA: TGTGCCAGCAGCTCTGGACGCCCCTTAAGCTCCTACGAGCAGTACTTC.

This clone was seen only once. V gene TRBV7-2 combines with J gene TRBJ1-5; D not resolved. CDR1 and CDR2 (germline): SGHTA, FQGNSA. CDR3 length equals 14 residues. The ends were cut back, 1 base at V and 5 bases at J, with 9 bases in the middle. The CDR3 spells CASSLDGRYQPQHF. CDR3 DNA sequence: TGTGCCAGCAGCTTAGATGGGAGATATCAGCCCCAGCATTTT.

This sequence joins TRBV6-1 and TRBJ2-7; D unresolved. This CDR3 has 18 residues. Trimming shortened V by 2 bases and J by 3 bases, and 23 bases separated the two germline ends. Germline CDR1 reads MNHNS; CDR2 reads SASEGT. This CDR3 is CASSENPPPAPLGYEQYF. Here the CDR3 DNA reads TGTGCCAGCAGTGAAAATCCCCCCCCAGCCCCCCTAGGCTACGAGCAGTACTTC.

V usage is TRBV18 and J usage is TRBJ2-1; 12 positions match TRBD1. This CDR3 spans 16 amino acids. Germline V gene data show CDR1 as KGHSH and CDR2 as LQKENI. J was trimmed by 8 bases and V by 2 bases; bases with no gene match: 7. CDR3 DNA sequence: TGTGCCAGCTCACCAGGGGACAGGGGGCTAAGGGATGAGCAGTTCTTC. It specifies CASSPGDRGLRDEQFF.